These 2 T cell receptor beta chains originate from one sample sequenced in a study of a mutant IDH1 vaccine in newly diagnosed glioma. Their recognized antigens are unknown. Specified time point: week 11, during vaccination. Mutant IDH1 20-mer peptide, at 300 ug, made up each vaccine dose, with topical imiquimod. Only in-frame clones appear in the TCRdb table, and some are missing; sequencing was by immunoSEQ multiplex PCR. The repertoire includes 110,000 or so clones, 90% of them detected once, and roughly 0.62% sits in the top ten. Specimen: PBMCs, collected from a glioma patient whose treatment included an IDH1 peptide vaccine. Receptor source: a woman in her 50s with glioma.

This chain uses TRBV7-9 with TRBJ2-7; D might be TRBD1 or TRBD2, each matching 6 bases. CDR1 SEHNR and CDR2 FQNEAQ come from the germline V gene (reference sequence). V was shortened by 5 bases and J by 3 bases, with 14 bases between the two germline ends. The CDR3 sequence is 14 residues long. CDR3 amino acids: CASSETGGFYEQYF. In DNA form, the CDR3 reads TGTGCCAGCAGCGAGACAGGAGGGTTCTACGAGCAGTACTTC.

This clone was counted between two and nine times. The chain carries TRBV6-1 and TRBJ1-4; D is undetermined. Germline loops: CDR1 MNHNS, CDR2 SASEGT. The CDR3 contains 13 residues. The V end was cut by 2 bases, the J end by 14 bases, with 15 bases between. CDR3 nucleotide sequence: TGTGCCAGCAGTGAACTTGTAGCGGGGAAGCTGTTTTTT. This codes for CASSELVAGKLFF.